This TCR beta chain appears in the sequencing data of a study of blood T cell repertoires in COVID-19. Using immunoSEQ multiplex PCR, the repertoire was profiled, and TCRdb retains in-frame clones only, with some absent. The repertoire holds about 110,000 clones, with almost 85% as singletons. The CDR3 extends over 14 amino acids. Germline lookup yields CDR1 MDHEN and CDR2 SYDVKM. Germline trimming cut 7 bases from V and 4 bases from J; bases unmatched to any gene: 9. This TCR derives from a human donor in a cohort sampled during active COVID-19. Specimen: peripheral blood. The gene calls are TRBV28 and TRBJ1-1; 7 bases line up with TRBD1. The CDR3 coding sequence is TGTGCCAGCACCGGACAGGACAGCGGCACTGAAGCTTTCTTT. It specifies CASTGQDSGTEAFF.